This is a list of T cell receptor beta chains from one sample in a study of blood T cell repertoires in COVID-19. Sequencing was performed with immunoSEQ multiplex PCR; in TCRdb, only in-frame clones are kept and a portion is missing. The sample has approximately 60,000 clones; about 81% are singletons. Sequences were obtained from peripheral blood. The receptors come from a man at least 80 years old with acute or convalescent COVID-19. CDR3s include the opening cysteine and the closing phenylalanine or tryptophan. The D gene is left open where the match is weak. The size field is filled for only some rows; it gives once, few, many or a size class.

cdr3_nt cdr3_aa v_call cdr3_length d_call clone_size j_call
TGTGCCAGCAGCTTAAGGTTCAGGCGAACCGGGGAGCTGTTTTTT CASSLRFRRTGELFF TRBV7-6 15 NA NA TRBJ2-2
TGTGCCAGCAGCTTGGTTGGGAGCTCCTACGAGCAGTACTTC CASSLVGSSYEQYF TRBV5-8 14 NA NA TRBJ2-7
TGTGCCAGCTCACCACCGGTCGGTAGCGCAGGGACCCAGTACTTC CASSPPVGSAGTQYF TRBV18 15 NA NA TRBJ2-5
TGTGCCAGCAGGCGGGACAGGGGGGGCCTCGGGGAGCTGTTTTTT CASRRDRGGLGELFF TRBV6-5 15 TRBD1 NA TRBJ2-2
TGTGCCAGCAGCTTAGGAGCGGGCATGAACACTGAAGCTTTCTTT CASSLGAGMNTEAFF TRBV7-9 15 NA once TRBJ1-1
TGTGCCAGCAGCCAGGGGGCGCAAGGCAATCAGCCCCAGCATTTT CASSQGAQGNQPQHF TRBV28 15 TRBD1 NA TRBJ1-5
TGTGCCAGCAGTTACGCCAGGGCGGTGACTGAAGCTTTCTTT CASSYARAVTEAFF TRBV6-2/TRBV6-3 14 NA few TRBJ1-1
TGTGCCAGCAGGAACACCGGAGGCACAGATACGCAGTATTTT CASRNTGGTDTQYF TRBV2 14 NA NA TRBJ2-3
TGTGCCATCAGTGAGTCCGTAAGGGGCGGTGAAGCTTTCTTT CAISESVRGGEAFF TRBV10-3 14 NA NA TRBJ1-1
TGTGCCAGCAGCGGACTCGGGGGAAACACAGATACGCAGTATTTT CASSGLGGNTDTQYF TRBV14 15 NA NA TRBJ2-3
TGTGCCAGCAGCAAAGAAGTCTCCGGGGGGGCAGATACGCAGTATTTT CASSKEVSGGADTQYF TRBV21-1 16 NA NA TRBJ2-3
TGTGCCACCAGCACACACGCTAGCGGGGGGGCCTCAGGGGAGCTGTTTTTT CATSTHASGGASGELFF TRBV15 17 TRBD2 NA TRBJ2-2
TGTGCCAGCACACAGAAAAACATTCAGTACTTC CASTQKNIQYF TRBV5-4 11 NA NA TRBJ2-4
TGTGCCAGCACCACTAGCGGATCTAGCACAGATACGCAGTATTTT CASTTSGSSTDTQYF TRBV25-1 15 TRBD2 NA TRBJ2-3
TGTGCCAGCTCACCCGACAGGGGTGGAAACACCATATATTTT CASSPDRGGNTIYF TRBV18 14 TRBD1 NA TRBJ1-3
TGTGCCAGCTCACCACCCGGGACAGGGAGATGGAGCGAGCAGTACTTC CASSPPGTGRWSEQYF TRBV18 16 TRBD1 few TRBJ2-7
TGCGCCAGCAGCAATGGACAGGGTTTTAATCAGCCCCAGCATTTT CASSNGQGFNQPQHF TRBV5-1 15 TRBD1 NA TRBJ1-5
TGTGCCTGGGCCCAGACAGGGCCTCAGCCCCAGCATTTT CAWAQTGPQPQHF TRBV30 13 TRBD1 NA TRBJ1-5
TGTGCCAGCAGCCAACCCGGGAGCGGGGGGTCCAATGAGCAGTTCTTC CASSQPGSGGSNEQFF TRBV6-6 16 TRBD2 few TRBJ2-1
TGTGCCAGCAGTGAATGGAGGGGAGGAGGGACTAATGAAAAACTGTTTTTT CASSEWRGGGTNEKLFF TRBV6-1 17 NA NA TRBJ1-4
TGTGCCAGCAGCCCTCGCGGGTGGGACAAGGGGCTTTTT CASSPRGWDKGLF TRBV2 13 NA once TRBJ1-4
TGTGCCAGCAGCTTGGACAGGGGTTGGGGTGAAGCTTTCTTT CASSLDRGWGEAFF TRBV7-8 14 TRBD1 NA TRBJ1-1
TGTGCCACCAGTCCGGGACAGGGGGCTGCTGGGGCCAACGTCCTGACTTTC CATSPGQGAAGANVLTF TRBV24-1 17 TRBD1 NA TRBJ2-6
TGTGCCAGCAGCTTAGGGGCCCCCTATGGCTACACCTTC CASSLGAPYGYTF TRBV7-8 13 NA NA TRBJ1-2
TGTGCCAGCAGCCAAGATCGCCTCCCCGCAGTGAGGAGTTCACCCCTCCACTTT CASSQDRLPAVRSSPLHF TRBV4-2 18 NA NA TRBJ1-6
TGTGCCACCAGCAGAGTTCTGGGACAGGGGGCCAACACCATATATTTT CATSRVLGQGANTIYF TRBV15 16 TRBD1 NA TRBJ1-3
TGTGCCACCAGTGACCCGCCCGGGGGGGGGTCCCTGAACACTGAAGCTTTCTTT CATSDPPGGGSLNTEAFF TRBV24-1 18 NA NA TRBJ1-1
TGTGCCATCAGCCCACAGGGAACTAATGAAAAACTGTTTTTT CAISPQGTNEKLFF TRBV10-3 14 NA once TRBJ1-4
TGTGCCAGTAGCCTCCGGGACAGAGAATGGGGGAACACTGAAGCTTTCTTT CASSLRDREWGNTEAFF TRBV19 17 TRBD1 once TRBJ1-1
TGCAGCGTTTCCGCGGGGGGGTCGATTTACAATGAGCAGTTCTTC CSVSAGGSIYNEQFF TRBV29-1 15 TRBD2 NA TRBJ2-1
TGTGCCAGCAGCCGAAGCACCGGGACAGGGAGAGGAGCTTTCTTT CASSRSTGTGRGAFF TRBV3-1/TRBV3-2 15 TRBD1 few TRBJ1-1
TGTGCCAGCAGCTTAACGGGGTTGCGGAACACTGAAGCTTTCTTT CASSLTGLRNTEAFF TRBV13 15 NA NA TRBJ1-1
TGTGCCAGCAGCAGAGCAAGGGGCGCGGGGGGCTGGGAGACCCAGTACTTC CASSRARGAGGWETQYF TRBV11-2 17 TRBD2 NA TRBJ2-5
TGTGCTAGTGGACCCGAGGAGGCCGGGGAGCAGTTCTTC CASGPEEAGEQFF TRBV12-5 13 NA NA TRBJ2-1
TGCGCCAGCAGCTCGCCGGGACAGGGGGCGAGGGAGCAGTTCTTC CASSSPGQGAREQFF TRBV5-1 15 TRBD1 NA TRBJ2-1
TGTGCCAGCAGCTCACTAGCGGGAGAGGGCACAGATACGCAGTATTTT CASSSLAGEGTDTQYF TRBV5-8 16 TRBD2 NA TRBJ2-3